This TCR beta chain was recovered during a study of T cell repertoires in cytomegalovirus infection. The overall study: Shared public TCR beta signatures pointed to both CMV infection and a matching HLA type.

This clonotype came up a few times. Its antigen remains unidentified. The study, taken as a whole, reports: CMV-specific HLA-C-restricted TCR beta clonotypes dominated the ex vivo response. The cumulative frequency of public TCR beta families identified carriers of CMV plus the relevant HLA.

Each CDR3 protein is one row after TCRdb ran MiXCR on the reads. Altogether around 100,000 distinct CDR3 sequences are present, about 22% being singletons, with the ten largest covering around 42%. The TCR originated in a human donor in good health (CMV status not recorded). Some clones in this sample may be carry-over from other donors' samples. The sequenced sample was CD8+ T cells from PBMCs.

The CDR3 nucleotides are TGTGCCAGCAGGACACTAGCGGGAGGTCTGTGGTACGAGCAGTACTTC. It codes for CASRTLAGGLWYEQYF. The rearrangement joins TRBV6-6 to TRBJ2-7, with 12 bases fitting TRBD2. Unmatched junction bases numbered 10, after V lost 6 bases and J lost 4 bases. Germline V gene data show CDR1 as MNHNY and CDR2 as SVGAGI (reference sequence). The CDR3 spans 16 residues.